This TCR beta chain was captured in a study of technical replicates of blood from several donors. Method: immunoSEQ multiplex PCR; TCRdb's copy keeps in-frame clones and lacks some. The data contain about 83,000 clones, around 95% of them seen just once; the ten biggest clones take up about 0.25%. The CDR3 contains 16 residues. Looked up from germline, CDR1 is MNHEY and CDR2 is SMNVEV (reference sequence). V lost 5 bases, J lost 0 bases, and 14 bases lay in between. The sequence derives from a human donor in good health. The chain recombines TRBV27 with TRBJ1-5; no reliable D call. Sequencing input: T cells isolated from PBMCs. The CDR3 coding sequence is TGTGCCAGCAGTCTAGACGGCCGTTATAGCAATCAGCCCCAGCATTTT. Amino acids: CASSLDGRYSNQPQHF.